This record concerns one T cell receptor (beta chain) sequence. Its specificity is not known. This sample was included in a study of cytomegalovirus exposure and HLA in healthy donors. The PCR used 60 Vbeta and 13 Jbeta primers. TCRdb's copy holds only in-frame clones and misses some; the assay was immunoSEQ multiplex PCR. The sample has 95,000 or so clones; 81% are singletons. Per germline, CDR1 MDHEN and CDR2 SYDVKM. V lost 5 bases to trimming and J lost 4 bases; unmatched junction nucleotides: 13. The CDR3 has 17 amino acids. The study, taken as a whole, reports: The study flagged about 160 TCR beta chains as cytomegalovirus-associated. Three chains linked to CMV were shown in vitro to be specific for CMV antigens.

Sequenced: PBMCs. The V gene is TRBV28, the J gene TRBJ2-3; 9 nucleotides agree with TRBD2. The source of this sequence is a woman in her seventies in good health and CMV-seropositive. CDR3 sequence reads: CASSLYFSGREADTQYF. CDR3 in DNA: TGTGCCAGCAGTCTTTACTTTAGCGGGAGAGAGGCAGATACGCAGTATTTT.